These T cell receptor beta chains were read from a single sample in a study of blood T cells in healthy people across ages. MiXCR was run by TCRdb on the 5' RACE reads, yielding one entry per CDR3 protein. Of over a million distinct CDR3 sequences in the sample, about 45% were seen once. Sequencing was done on a sample of blood. The receptor set was obtained from a woman aged 18-30 years in good health. The CDR3 runs from the conserved cysteine through the conserved F or W. The D gene is left open where the match is weak. Clone size is given for some rows only: seen once, a few or many times, or a class if the clone is expanded.

d_gene,abundance,v_gene,len,j_gene,CDR3aa,CDR3nt
TRBD1,-,TRBV9,14,TRBJ1-5,CASSATGEYQPQHF,TGTGCCAGCAGCGCAACAGGGGAGTACCAGCCCCAGCATTTT
-,few,TRBV6-2/TRBV6-3,13,TRBJ2-7,CASSYMASYEQYF,TGTGCCAGCAGTTACATGGCCTCCTACGAGCAGTACTTC
-,-,TRBV12-3/TRBV12-4,13,TRBJ2-7,CASSPHQSYEQYF,TGTGCCAGCAGTCCCCATCAATCCTACGAGCAGTACTTC
-,-,TRBV20-1,13,TRBJ1-2,CSATGQPIYGYTF,TGCAGTGCTACCGGACAGCCTATATATGGCTACACCTTC
-,-,TRBV20-1,13,TRBJ1-2,CSALDSANYGYTF,TGCAGTGCCCTGGACAGTGCGAACTATGGCTACACCTTC
-,-,TRBV3-1,13,TRBJ1-2,CASRPRTRRGYTF,TGTGCCAGCAGGCCGAGGACGCGCCGTGGCTACACCTTC
TRBD2,-,TRBV10-3,14,TRBJ2-5,CAISSGGSQETQYF,TGTGCCATCAGCAGCGGCGGGAGCCAAGAGACCCAGTACTTC
-,-,TRBV7-2,12,TRBJ2-1,CASSPGLNELFF,TGTGCCAGCAGCCCCGGCCTCAATGAGCTGTTCTTC
-,-,TRBV9,14,TRBJ1-2,CASSQPGQIYGYTF,TGTGCCAGCAGCCAGCCCGGACAGATCTATGGCTACACCTTC
TRBD1,-,TRBV9,16,TRBJ2-5,CASSDGRDRGRETQYF,TGTGCCAGCAGCGACGGTCGGGACAGGGGTCGGGAGACCCAGTACTTC
-,-,TRBV5-1,13,TRBJ1-2,CASSLTGFHGYTF,TGCGCCAGCAGCTTGACAGGGTTCCATGGCTACACCTTC
TRBD1,-,TRBV20-1,16,TRBJ2-1,CSARDRVRGTYNEQFF,TGCAGTGCTAGAGATCGGGTCAGGGGGACCTACAATGAGCAGTTCTTC
-,-,TRBV29-1,16,TRBJ1-4,CSALGGRGATNEKLFF,TGCAGCGCTCTAGGTGGGCGCGGCGCCACTAATGAAAAACTGTTTTTT
TRBD2,-,TRBV5-4,23,TRBJ2-3,CASSFAKTHLGLAGVPSTDTQYF,TGTGCCAGCAGCTTCGCCAAAACTCACTTAGGACTAGCGGGGGTGCCTAGCACAGATACGCAGTATTTT
-,-,TRBV27,13,TRBJ2-7,CASNKQGYNEQYF,TGTGCCAGCAATAAACAGGGTTACAATGAGCAGTACTTC
-,-,TRBV6-5,13,TRBJ2-1,CASRRRGWNEQFF,TGTGCCAGCAGGAGACGGGGGTGGAATGAGCAGTTCTTC
-,once,TRBV5-1,15,TRBJ2-7,CASSSEGISYNEQYF,TGCGCCAGCAGCTCAGAGGGGATCTCCTACAATGAGCAGTACTTC
-,-,TRBV29-1,12,TRBJ1-1,CSVRGLWTEAFF,TGCAGCGTTCGAGGGTTATGGACTGAAGCTTTCTTT
-,-,TRBV12-3/TRBV12-4,15,TRBJ1-4,CASSLAPALNEKLFF,TGTGCCAGCAGTTTAGCGCCAGCCTTAAATGAAAAACTGTTTTTT
-,few,TRBV4-1,15,TRBJ2-7,CASSQRDTMAYEQYF,TGCGCCAGCAGCCAACGGGACACAATGGCCTACGAGCAGTACTTC
TRBD1,once,TRBV7-2,15,TRBJ2-4,CASSLAGTGANIQYF,TGTGCCAGCAGCTTAGCTGGGACAGGGGCAAACATTCAGTACTTC
-,-,TRBV6-5,13,TRBJ1-2,CASTLGAYYGYTF,TGTGCCAGCACCTTGGGGGCCTACTATGGCTACACCTTC
-,-,TRBV29-1,14,TRBJ2-2,CSVEKDLGLGELFF,TGCAGCGTTGAAAAGGATCTGGGCCTCGGGGAGCTGTTTTTT
TRBD2,-,TRBV7-2,16,TRBJ2-3,CASSRVASGFTDTQYF,TGTGCCAGCAGCCGGGTGGCTAGCGGATTCACAGATACGCAGTATTTT
-,-,TRBV6-2/TRBV6-3,16,TRBJ2-1,CASSYSAGGEGNEQFF,TGTGCCAGCAGTTACTCAGCCGGGGGTGAGGGAAATGAGCAGTTCTTC
TRBD1,many,TRBV12-3/TRBV12-4,14,TRBJ2-7,CASSEWTGDNEQYF,TGTGCCAGCAGTGAGTGGACAGGAGATAATGAGCAGTACTTC
-,-,TRBV11-2,13,TRBJ2-3,CASRGGRQDTQYF,TGTGCCAGCAGAGGCGGAAGGCAAGATACGCAGTATTTT
TRBD2,-,TRBV19,17,TRBJ2-1,CASTGTSGQVNANEQFF,TGTGCCAGTACCGGGACTAGCGGGCAAGTCAATGCCAATGAGCAGTTCTTC
-,-,TRBV15,14,TRBJ2-5,CATSKAKTEETQYF,TGTGCCACCAGCAAAGCGAAAACAGAAGAGACCCAGTACTTC
-,-,TRBV4-1,13,TRBJ1-5,CASSDNLNQPQHF,TGCGCCAGCAGCGATAATCTTAATCAGCCCCAGCATTTT
-,-,TRBV20-1,12,TRBJ2-5,CSARSREETQYF,TGCAGTGCTAGGTCAAGGGAGGAGACCCAGTACTTC
-,-,TRBV13,16,TRBJ2-3,CASSTRRGGATDTQYF,TGTGCCAGCAGCACCCGTCGGGGCGGGGCAACAGATACGCAGTATTTT
TRBD1,once,TRBV7-9,16,TRBJ1-4,CASSSTRQGKGEKLFF,TGTGCCAGCAGCTCAACCCGACAGGGGAAGGGCGAAAAACTGTTTTTT
-,once,TRBV5-1,15,TRBJ2-7,CASSLSKSSYNEQYF,TGCGCCAGCAGCTTATCGAAGAGCTCCTACAATGAGCAGTACTTC
-,-,TRBV6-1,14,TRBJ2-7,CASLKSLELGEQYF,TGTGCCAGTCTCAAAAGTCTAGAGCTGGGCGAGCAGTACTTC
-,-,TRBV20-1,14,TRBJ1-2,CSAGRQGPLSGYTF,TGCAGTGCTGGACGTCAGGGACCCTTAAGCGGCTACACCTTC